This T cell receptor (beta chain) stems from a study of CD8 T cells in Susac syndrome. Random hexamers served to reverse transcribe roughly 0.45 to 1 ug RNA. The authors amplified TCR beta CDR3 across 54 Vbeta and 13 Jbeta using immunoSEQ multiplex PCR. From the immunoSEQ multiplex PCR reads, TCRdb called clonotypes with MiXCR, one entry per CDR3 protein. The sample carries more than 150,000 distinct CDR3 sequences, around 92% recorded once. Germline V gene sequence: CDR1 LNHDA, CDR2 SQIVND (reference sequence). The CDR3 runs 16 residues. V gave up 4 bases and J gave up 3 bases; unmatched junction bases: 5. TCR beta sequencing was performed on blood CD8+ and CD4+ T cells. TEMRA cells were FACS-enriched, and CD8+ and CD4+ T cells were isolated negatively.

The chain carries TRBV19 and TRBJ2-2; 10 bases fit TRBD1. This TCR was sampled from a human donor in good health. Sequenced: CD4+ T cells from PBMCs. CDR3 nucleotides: TGTGCCAGTAGTACGACAGGGGGCCAGGACACCGGGGAGCTGTTTTTT. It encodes CASSTTGGQDTGELFF. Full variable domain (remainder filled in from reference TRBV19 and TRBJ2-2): DGGITQSPKYLFRKEGQNVTLSCEQNLNHDAMYWYRQDPGQGLRLIYYSQIVNDFQKGDIAEGYSVSREKKESFPLTVTSAQKNPTAFYLCASSTTGGQDTGELFFGEGSRLTVL.